This TCR beta chain was captured in a study of Ad26.COV2.S vaccination and SARS-CoV-2 variants. Study details: Donor was assigned to the Ad26.COV2.S arm of trial COV1001.

The study's findings and limits: Compared with placebo recipients, vaccine recipients had higher spike-specific TCR breadth. Vaccine and placebo recipients had similar non-spike TCR breadth.

Treatment defined: over 15 received Ad26.COV2.S at low or high dose, single or two shots; several received placebo; per-sample allocation not given. Following the first vaccine or placebo injection, samples were taken on day 63. This vaccine is an Ad26 vector that expresses the Wuhan-strain SARS-CoV-2 spike. Some clones are missing from TCRdb's copy, which holds only in-frame ones; the method was immunoSEQ multiplex PCR. The sample records about 440,000 clones, about 83% being singletons. As for this clone: Antigen unknown.

After removal of 6 bases from V and 6 bases from J, the junction contained 13 bases not matched to a gene. CDR1 is WSHSY and CDR2 is SAAADI in the germline V gene. The CDR3 contains 16 residues. This clonotype was sampled from a person aged 18-65 years who received the Ad26.COV2.S COVID-19 vaccine or a placebo. This chain joins TRBV10-2 and TRBJ2-1, with 8 bases matching TRBD2. Specimen: peripheral blood, collected in a trial of Ad26.COV2.S vaccine versus placebo. CDR3 bases: TGCGCCAGCAGGGTAGGAGCGGGAGTTGGGGCCAATGAGCAGTTCTTC. This translates into CASRVGAGVGANEQFF.